Listed below are T cell receptor beta chains from one sample, sequenced in a study of cytomegalovirus exposure and HLA in healthy donors. TCRdb's table, derived via immunoSEQ multiplex PCR, lists solely in-frame clones and lacks some. This sample has 110,000 to 150,000 clones, with roughly three quarters found just once. Sequencing was performed on PBMCs. The receptors derive from a female donor in good health and CMV-seronegative. The CDR3 runs from the conserved cysteine through the conserved F or W. D genes are given only for firm matches. Expanded clones get a size class; other rows say once, few or many, or leave the size out.

>NA|TRBJ2-3|TRBV5-6|TRBD2|16
CASSLLSGGALDTQYF
TGTGCCAGCAGCTTGCTAAGCGGGGGGGCATTAGATACGCAGTATTTT
>NA|TRBJ1-4|TRBV7-7|TRBD1|14
CASSSQGEGGKLFF
TGTGCTAGCAGCTCACAGGGGGAAGGCGGGAAACTGTTTTTT
>NA|TRBJ1-1|TRBV7-2|NA|14
CASSLRAGNTEAFF
TGTGCCAGCAGCTTAAGGGCGGGCAACACTGAAGCTTTCTTT
>NA|TRBJ2-5|TRBV27|NA|14
CASSIIGVGETQYF
TGTGCCAGCAGCATTATCGGGGTTGGAGAGACCCAGTACTTC
>NA|TRBJ2-1|TRBV7-8|NA|12
CASSLLENEQFF
TGTGCCAGCAGCCTTTTGGAGAATGAGCAGTTCTTC
>NA|TRBJ2-7|TRBV7-2|TRBD2|20
CASSLAFGTSGGAASYEQYF
TGTGCCAGCAGCTTAGCCTTCGGGACTAGCGGGGGAGCCGCGTCCTACGAGCAGTACTTC
>NA|TRBJ2-1|TRBV6-5|TRBD2|16
CASSYSIGTSYNEQFF
TGTGCCAGCAGTTATAGTATCGGGACTAGCTATAATGAGCAGTTCTTC
>NA|TRBJ1-1|TRBV7-2|NA|14
CASSLTGMNTEAFF
TGTGCCAGCAGCTTGACAGGAATGAACACTGAAGCTTTCTTT
>NA|TRBJ1-1|TRBV7-9|TRBD1|15
CSSSRPLQGAAEAFF
TGTTCCAGCAGCCGACCACTTCAGGGGGCGGCTGAAGCTTTCTTT
>NA|TRBJ1-2|TRBV28|TRBD1|16
CASSLPGQGEVYGYTF
TGTGCCAGCTCCCTGCCGGGACAGGGCGAAGTCTATGGCTACACCTTC
>NA|TRBJ2-7|TRBV9|NA|14
CASSPGALTYEQYF
TGTGCCAGCAGCCCAGGGGCCCTCACCTACGAGCAGTACTTC
>NA|TRBJ2-7|TRBV9|NA|14
CASSVRGSSYEQYF
TGTGCCAGCAGCGTACGGGGGAGCTCCTACGAGCAGTACTTC
>NA|TRBJ1-1|TRBV19|TRBD1|16
CASSIGTGGMNTEAFF
TGCGCCAGTAGTATAGGGACAGGGGGAATGAACACTGAAGCTTTCTTT
>NA|TRBJ2-7|TRBV7-9|TRBD2|19
CASSFYPGTSGSSSYEQYF
TGTGCCAGCAGTTTTTACCCCGGGACTAGCGGGAGTAGCTCCTACGAGCAGTACTTC
>many|TRBJ1-1|TRBV4-3|TRBD1|16
CASSQDEGQGDTEAFF
TGCGCCAGCAGCCAAGATGAGGGACAGGGGGACACTGAAGCTTTCTTT
>NA|TRBJ2-2|TRBV10-3|NA|16
CAISGRGSGSTGELFF
TGTGCCATCAGTGGCAGGGGATCGGGATCTACCGGGGAGCTGTTTTTT
>NA|TRBJ2-5|TRBV28|NA|17
CASSLIAGPGYQETQYF
TGTGCCAGCAGTTTAATTGCGGGGCCCGGCTACCAAGAGACCCAGTACTTC
>NA|TRBJ1-1|TRBV6-5|NA|15
CASTWRRGWSTEAFF
TGTGCCAGCACCTGGCGGAGGGGATGGAGCACTGAAGCTTTCTTT
>NA|TRBJ2-2|TRBV27|TRBD1|15
CASSFGQGRTGELFF
TGTGCCAGCAGCTTCGGACAGGGTCGCACCGGGGAGCTGTTTTTT
>NA|TRBJ2-2|TRBV11-3|NA|14
CASSLARGAGELFF
TGTGCCAGCAGCTTAGCACGGGGAGCCGGGGAGCTGTTTTTT
>few|TRBJ1-1|TRBV6-4|NA|12
CASSDSRGPAFF
TGTGCCAGCAGTGACTCAAGAGGGCCAGCTTTCTTT
>few|TRBJ1-1|TRBV6-1|NA|13
CASSALANTEAFF
TGTGCCAGCAGTGCTTTAGCGAACACTGAAGCTTTCTTT
>NA|TRBJ1-1|TRBV7-9|NA|15
CASSLIGGVPSEAFF
TGTGCCAGCAGCTTAATCGGAGGGGTTCCTAGTGAAGCTTTCTTT
>NA|TRBJ1-6|TRBV9|NA|14
CASSVRQENSPLHF
TGTGCCAGCAGCGTGAGACAGGAAAATTCACCCCTCCACTTT
>NA|TRBJ2-7|TRBV20-1|NA|11
CSAAHTTGQYF
TGCAGTGCTGCCCATACTACGGGGCAGTACTTC
>NA|TRBJ1-1|TRBV19|TRBD1|18
CASSIDTQTGGMNTEAFF
TGTGCCAGTAGTATAGACACCCAGACAGGGGGAATGAACACTGAAGCTTTCTTT
>NA|TRBJ1-1|TRBV7-2|TRBD1|14
CASRLDRGNTEAFF
TGTGCCAGCAGACTGGACAGGGGTAACACTGAAGCTTTCTTT
>few|TRBJ1-4|TRBV6-1|NA|15
CASSEAPLRGEKLFF
TGTGCCAGCAGTGAAGCGCCTCTCCGGGGGGAAAAACTGTTTTTT
>NA|TRBJ2-1|TRBV30|TRBD1|18
CAWSAEYRQGQYANEQFF
TGTGCCTGGAGTGCCGAATACCGACAGGGCCAATACGCAAATGAGCAGTTCTTC
>few|TRBJ2-3|TRBV5-4|TRBD2|15
CASRIAGGPRNTQYF
TGTGCCAGCAGAATAGCGGGGGGGCCGAGAAATACGCAGTATTTT
>NA|TRBJ2-3|TRBV27|TRBD1|15
CASSLFSGQGGTQYF
TGTGCCAGCAGTTTATTTTCGGGACAGGGGGGAACGCAGTATTTT
>NA|TRBJ1-2|TRBV7-2|NA|11
CASNAGYGYTF
TGTGCCAGCAACGCGGGCTATGGCTACACCTTC
>NA|TRBJ2-1|TRBV5-6|TRBD2|17
CASSPRLLAGVSNEQFF
TGTGCCAGCAGCCCCAGACTTCTAGCGGGGGTAAGCAATGAGCAGTTCTTC
>NA|TRBJ2-7|TRBV27|TRBD2|15
CASSGRLAGVDEQYF
TGTGCCAGCAGTGGAAGACTAGCGGGAGTGGACGAGCAGTACTTC
>NA|TRBJ2-1|TRBV15|TRBD2|16
CATSIELAGGRNEQFF
TGTGCCACCAGCATAGAGTTGGCGGGAGGGAGGAATGAGCAGTTCTTC
>NA|TRBJ2-1|TRBV29-1|NA|14
CSVGGEVGYNEQFF
TGCAGCGTTGGGGGCGAAGTCGGATACAATGAGCAGTTCTTC
>NA|TRBJ2-5|TRBV30|NA|12
CAWAPGGQTQYF
TGTGCCTGGGCCCCCGGAGGACAGACCCAGTACTTC
>NA|TRBJ2-3|TRBV6-5|TRBD2|15
CASSTLAGTTDTQYF
TGTGCCAGCAGTACCCTAGCGGGTACCACAGATACGCAGTATTTT
>few|TRBJ1-6|TRBV4-1|TRBD1|15
CASSQDWDRDSPLHF
TGCGCCAGCAGCCAAGATTGGGACAGGGATTCACCCCTCCACTTT
>NA|TRBJ1-4|TRBV27|NA|13
CASSFQGHEKLFF
TGTGCCAGCAGTTTCCAGGGTCATGAAAAACTGTTTTTT
>once|TRBJ1-6|TRBV7-2|TRBD1|15
CASSLKGAGGLPLHF
TGTGCCAGCAGCTTAAAGGGAGCAGGGGGGTTACCCCTCCACTTT
>NA|TRBJ2-7|TRBV2|TRBD1|13
CASRGTARYEQYF
TGTGCCAGCAGGGGGACAGCGAGATACGAGCAGTACTTC